The entry below describes one TCR beta chain. Its antigen is currently unknown. At one boundary the junction diverges from the germline segment, which might be a read error. This CDR3 is 11 amino acids long. CDR1 is SGHNT, CDR2 YYREEE, per germline (reference sequence). This record belongs to a study of metastatic and nonmetastatic thyroid tumors. Study as a whole: Repertoire comparisons spanned blood and tumor or nodule tissue from malignant and benign thyroid patients.

In the original analysis: Using the CDR3 differences seen across clinicopathological groups, the authors built a distant-metastasis classifier for papillary thyroid cancer, which was meant to discriminate distant-metastatic patients. TCRdb re-clonotyped the PCR reads via MiXCR. The V and J calls were not made by the authors but by TCRdb's processing. This sample yields 60,000 or so clones, of which less than 30% are seen a single time; roughly 15% belongs to the top ten. There were no patients who had received any treatment before thyroid surgery. Study results and limitations: It was reportedly found that TCR beta diversity was significantly higher in malignant thyroid tumors than in benign nodules, a difference seen in both blood and tumor samples.

The V and J genes are TRBV5-4 and TRBJ2-3; D unresolved. The sequenced sample consisted of blood. The receptor comes from a female donor with papillary thyroid cancer or a benign thyroid nodule (not recorded which). Some clones in this sample may be carry-over from other donors' samples. The CDR3 here is CANSLLDTQYF. The DNA for the CDR3 is TGTGCCAACAGCCTTTTGGATACGCAGTATTTT.